The 30 T cell receptor beta chains presented below share a single source sample, sequenced in a study of beta chain features in type 1 diabetes. Reverse transcribing all isolated RNA meant expressed TCRB transcripts were sequenced. Produced via immunoSEQ multiplex PCR; TCRdb's table is partial and in-frame only. The sample carries about half a million clones, roughly 30% recorded once. The sample comprised naive CD4+ T cells from blood. These receptors were taken from a man younger than 35 in good health.

The J gene is TRBJ2-3, the V gene TRBV30; D unresolved. CDR3 length equals 14 residues. CDR1 is GTSNPN, CDR2 SVGIG, per germline (reference sequence). V was trimmed by 3 bases and J by 0 bases, leaving 10 bases between them. The CDR3 region is CAWRPDTSTDTQYF. DNA for the CDR3: TGTGCCTGGAGGCCAGACACTAGCACAGATACGCAGTATTTT.

This clone has only a few counts. The CDR3: CAWSVLLRGHGYTF. The CDR3 DNA reads TGTGCCTGGAGTGTACTGCTCAGGGGCCATGGCTACACCTTC. V gene TRBV30 combines with J gene TRBJ1-2; TRBD1 might be the D (6 bases). The CDR3 runs to 14 residues. The V and J ends lost 0 bases and 6 bases respectively, with 14 bases between them. Germline CDR1 reads GTSNPN; CDR2 reads SVGIG (reference sequence).

This clone was picked up a small number of times. The rearrangement uses TRBV11-2 and TRBJ1-4, with D perhaps TRBD1 (6 bases). V was trimmed by 7 bases and J by 7 bases, leaving 19 bases between them. The CDR3 runs 15 residues. Germline-derived CDR1 and CDR2 are SGHAT and FQNNGV. CDR3 in amino acids: CASTKQRGDPEKLFF. DNA of the CDR3: TGTGCCAGCACCAAACAAAGGGGGGACCCTGAAAAACTGTTTTTT.

V gene TRBV29-1 combines with J gene TRBJ2-3, with 9 bases that match TRBD2. Germline assignment: CDR1 SQVTM and CDR2 ANQGSEA. The CDR3 has 16 residues. J gave up 2 bases and V 7 bases, and 13 bases lay outside the gene matches. The CDR3 reads CSANPGLAGPTDTQYF. CDR3 bases: TGCAGCGCCAACCCGGGGCTAGCGGGGCCCACAGATACGCAGTATTTT.

In this sample, this clone turned up once. The genes are TRBV4-1 and TRBJ1-3; TRBD1 aligns across 10 bases. The CDR3 has 14 residues. Trimming removed 4 bases from V and 5 bases from J; junction bases left unmatched: 2. CDR1 and CDR2 from the germline V gene are MGHRA and YSYEKL. CDR3 protein: CASSPGQGRNTIYF. For the CDR3, the DNA is TGCGCCAGCAGCCCGGGACAGGGGAGAAACACCATATATTTT.

The rearrangement joins TRBV30 to TRBJ1-2; unclear D gene. This CDR3 is 15 amino acids long. Germline V lookup: CDR1 GTSNPN, CDR2 SVGIG (reference sequence). Trimming pared 2 bases from V and 5 bases from J, leaving 18 bases between. DNA of the CDR3: TGTGCCTGGAGTCTAGGCAACGGCCAGCTTTATGGCTACACCTTC. Encoded protein: CAWSLGNGQLYGYTF.

The chain couples TRBV18 to TRBJ2-3, with a weak D call TRBD1 (5 bases). The CDR3 covers 16 residues. The germline V gene encodes CDR1 KGHSH and CDR2 LQKENI. Trimming took off 3 bases at V and 4 bases at J, with 17 bases between the two ends. CDR3 amino acids: CASSPRRQGRADTQYF. CDR3 coding DNA: TGTGCCAGCTCACCCCGCAGGCAGGGTCGGGCAGATACGCAGTATTTT.

The chain joins TRBV9 to TRBJ2-7; weak D call: TRBD2 (6 bases). CDR3 length: 17 amino acids. Trimming pared 3 bases from V and 5 bases from J, leaving 24 bases between. CDR1 and CDR2 from the germline V gene are SGDLS and YYNGEE. In DNA, the CDR3 is TGTGCCAGCAGCGCCGTCTCGACTAGTAGGGGCCACGACGAGCAGTACTTC. Translated: CASSAVSTSRGHDEQYF.

V gene TRBV15 combines with J gene TRBJ2-1; 9 bases are a match to TRBD2. The CDR3 extends over 16 amino acids. V lost 1 base to trimming and J lost 7 bases; unmatched junction nucleotides: 8. Germline CDR1 LNHNV, CDR2 YYDKDF (reference sequence). The CDR3 nucleotides read TGTGCCACCAGCAGAGGCCCCGCGCTAGCGGGAAATGAGCAGTTCTTC. Translating gives CATSRGPALAGNEQFF.

This chain uses TRBV10-3 with TRBJ1-3; D uncertain. Germline CDR1 reads ENHRY; CDR2 reads SYGVKD. The CDR3 has 15 residues. V dropped 4 bases and J dropped 7 bases, with 17 bases sitting between them. Here the CDR3 reads CAISGSPGQANTIYF. CDR3 sequence (DNA): TGTGCCATCAGTGGATCTCCGGGCCAAGCGAACACCATATATTTT.

The chain recombines TRBV28 with TRBJ2-7, with 12 bases lining up with TRBD1. This CDR3 contains 15 residues. J lost 5 bases, V lost 6 bases, and 8 bases had no gene match. Germline V gene lookup returns CDR1 MDHEN and CDR2 SYDVKM. The CDR3 DNA sequence: TGTGCCAGCAGGACCGGGACAGGGGGCCCCCACGAGCAGTACTTC. It translates to CASRTGTGGPHEQYF.

J is TRBJ2-1 and V is TRBV4-1, with D perhaps given as TRBD1 or TRBD2 (5 bases each). CDR1 and CDR2 from the germline V gene are MGHRA and YSYEKL. The CDR3 totals 13 residues. V gave up 1 base and J gave up 13 bases, with 14 bases separating them. The CDR3 DNA sequence: TGCGCCAGCAGCCAAGGGTTAGGGACCGCACAGTTCTTC. As protein: CASSQGLGTAQFF.

CDR3 nucleotides: TGTGCCAGCAGCGGATGGGCTAGCGGGAGGATTTACACAGATACGCAGTATTTT. Protein: CASSGWASGRIYTDTQYF. The chain recombines TRBV14 with TRBJ2-3, with 11 positions matching TRBD2. With 5 bases clipped from V and 2 bases from J, the junction kept 12 bases outside the gene matches. The CDR3 runs 18 residues. Germline V gene data show CDR1 as SGHDN and CDR2 as FVKESK.

This clone was detected only a few times. This sample includes further DNA sequences coding for the same CDR3. The genes are TRBV11-2 and TRBJ2-7, with D possibly TRBD1 on 5 matching bases. Deletions cut 2 bases from V and 4 bases from J, with 6 bases between. The CDR3 runs to 12 residues. Germline lookup yields CDR1 SGHAT and CDR2 FQNNGV. CDR3 coding DNA: TGTGCCAGCAGCTTACAGGGTTACGAGCAGTACTTC. Translated, it gives CASSLQGYEQYF.

This rearrangement joins TRBV7-2 to TRBJ2-1; 14 nucleotides align to TRBD2. After removal of 5 bases from V and 12 bases from J, the junction contained 12 bases not matched to a gene. This CDR3 comprises 16 residues. Germline V gives CDR1 SGHTA, CDR2 FQGNSA. CDR3 coding DNA: TGTGCCAGCAGCCGCGGACTAGCGGGAGGTACGGTTGGGCAGTTCTTC. Its translation: CASSRGLAGGTVGQFF. The whole variable domain, filled in from reference TRBV7-2 and TRBJ2-1, reads GAGVSQSPSNKVTEKGKDVELRCDPISGHTALYWYRQSLGQGLEFLIYFQGNSAPDKSGLPSDRFSAERTGGSVSTLTIQRTQQEDSAVYLCASSRGLAGGTVGQFFGPGTRLTVL.

The chain links TRBV30 to TRBJ2-7, with D perhaps being TRBD1 or TRBD2 (5 bases each). Germline V gives CDR1 GTSNPN, CDR2 SVGIG (reference sequence). Trimming took 5 bases from V and 1 from J, leaving 12 bases between them. The CDR3 is made up of 13 amino acids. This chain's CDR3 is CAWGGDGSYEQYF. The CDR3 DNA reads as TGTGCCTGGGGTGGGGACGGGTCCTACGAGCAGTACTTC.

The chain couples TRBV7-9 to TRBJ2-2; D is undetermined. V gave up 5 bases and J gave up 5 bases, with 0 bases separating them. Germline CDR1 is SEHNR and CDR2 is FQNEAQ (reference sequence). CDR3 size: 10 residues. The CDR3 DNA follows: TGTGCCAGCAGCACCGGGGAGCTGTTTTTT. This sequence encodes CASSTGELFF.

The rearrangement uses TRBV29-1 and TRBJ2-1; TRBD1 matches at 7 bases. CDR1 is SQVTM and CDR2 is ANQGSEA in the germline V gene. The CDR3 runs 15 residues. J gave up 2 bases and V 3 bases, and 7 bases lay outside the gene matches. This CDR3 reads CSVDKTGLAYNEQFF. The CDR3 DNA is TGCAGCGTTGACAAGACAGGGTTGGCCTACAATGAGCAGTTCTTC.

This sequence joins TRBV7-9 and TRBJ2-7; possibly TRBD1 for D (7 bases). The V gene's germline CDR1 is SEHNR and CDR2 FQNEAQ (reference sequence). This CDR3 spans 13 amino acids. V was shortened by 5 bases and J by 3 bases, with 11 bases between the two germline ends. The CDR3 nucleotides are TGTGCCAGCAGCCCAGGGGGGCTCTACGAGCAGTACTTC. This encodes CASSPGGLYEQYF.

This sequence joins TRBV7-2 and TRBJ2-7; the match to TRBD2 covers 7 bases. The germline V gene encodes CDR1 SGHTA and CDR2 FQGNSA. The junction had 10 bases not matched to a gene; V was cut back by 8 bases and J by 6 bases. This CDR3 region has 13 residues. CDR3 region: CASPTSDRPEQYF. The CDR3 DNA sequence: TGTGCCAGCCCTACTAGCGACCGCCCCGAGCAGTACTTC.

This clone was seen a few times. The DNA for the CDR3 is TGTGCCAGCAGCGTAGTAGCTAGCGGGGATGAGCAGTTCTTC. This translates into CASSVVASGDEQFF. The V and J genes are TRBV9 and TRBJ2-1; 9 bases map to TRBD2. Trimming at V came to 0 bases and at J to 8 bases, leaving 3 bases not matched to a gene. Germline values: CDR1 SGDLS, CDR2 YYNGEE. The CDR3 sequence is 14 residues long.

This clone was counted only a few times. This rearrangement joins TRBV25-1 to TRBJ2-7; D is undetermined. The CDR3 spans 13 residues. Per germline, CDR1 MGHDK and CDR2 SYGVNS. The germline V and J ends were trimmed by 1 base and 6 bases, with 10 bases remaining between them. The CDR3 DNA reads TGTGCCAGCAGTGAATTATCCGGCTCCGAGCAGTACTTC. This encodes CASSELSGSEQYF.

The J gene is TRBJ2-5, the V gene TRBV9; D unclear. Trimming took 0 bases from V and 7 from J, leaving 10 bases between them. In germline, CDR1 is SGDLS, CDR2 YYNGEE. The CDR3 is 13 residues long. The chain's CDR3 is CASSVDEVRTQYF. Here the CDR3 DNA reads TGTGCCAGCAGCGTAGATGAGGTTAGGACCCAGTACTTC.

This clone was observed a few times. The gene calls are TRBV7-8 and TRBJ2-7; D ambiguous. The V gene's germline CDR1 is SGHVS and CDR2 FQNEAQ. The CDR3 extends over 14 amino acids. Trimming left V 2 bases short and J 0 bases short, with 8 bases between. This CDR3 is CASSLRTGSYEQYF. CDR3 nucleotides: TGTGCCAGCAGCTTACGGACGGGCTCCTACGAGCAGTACTTC.

This clone was found a few times. The chain is built from TRBV15 and TRBJ2-1, with no clear D. V lost 0 bases and J 4 bases, leaving 10 bases between the germline ends. This CDR3 has 15 residues. Germline values: CDR1 LNHNV, CDR2 YYDKDF (reference sequence). The CDR3 nucleotides are TGTGCCACCAGCAGAGATCATATGCTGTACAATGAGCAGTTCTTC. Amino acids: CATSRDHMLYNEQFF.

The chain links TRBV7-2 to TRBJ1-1; no reliable D call. V lost 5 bases and J 0 bases, leaving 10 bases between the germline ends. The germline V gene encodes CDR1 SGHTA and CDR2 FQGNSA. CDR3 length equals 14 residues. CDR3 nucleotide sequence: TGTGCCAGCAGCACATATACAGTGAACACTGAAGCTTTCTTT. Amino acids: CASSTYTVNTEAFF.

This chain joins TRBV2 and TRBJ2-3; D is uncertain. The CDR3 runs to 13 residues. Trimming cost V 4 bases and J 3 bases, with 8 bases left between them. Germline CDR1 SNHLY, CDR2 FYNNEI. CDR3 protein: CASSGLGTDTQYF. DNA for the CDR3: TGTGCCAGCAGTGGTTTAGGGACAGATACGCAGTATTTT.

V and J are TRBV19 and TRBJ1-2, with D unclear. The CDR3 covers 13 residues. V gave up 7 bases and J gave up 5 bases, with 14 bases separating them. From germline, CDR1 is LNHDA and CDR2 SQIVND (reference sequence). CDR3 nucleotides: TGTGCCAGTATTGCTTACGGAGGGTATGGCTACACCTTC. As protein: CASIAYGGYGYTF.

V is TRBV29-1 and J is TRBJ2-3; 7 nucleotides align to TRBD1. Germline loops: CDR1 SQVTM, CDR2 ANQGSEA. The V and J ends lost 6 bases and 2 bases, in that order; junction bases with no gene match: 5. This CDR3 has 13 amino acids. The DNA of the CDR3 is TGCAGCGTGTACAGGGGCGACACAGATACGCAGTATTTT. It specifies CSVYRGDTDTQYF.

This clone was observed a handful of times. The J gene is TRBJ2-5, the V gene TRBV9; possibly TRBD1 for D (5 bases). From germline, CDR1 is SGDLS and CDR2 YYNGEE. Trimming took 0 bases from V and 7 from J, leaving 13 bases between them. This CDR3 comprises 14 residues. The CDR3 nucleotides read TGTGCCAGCAGCGTAGATTTAGTCAGGGTGACCCAGTACTTC. Amino acid sequence: CASSVDLVRVTQYF.